The T cell receptor (beta chain) under discussion was sequenced for a study of shared clonotypes between healthy human individuals. The study, taken as a whole, reports: What naive subsets generally showed was a larger estimated richness than memory subsets showed. Sharing of clonotypes among donors was expected to vary with sequencing depth.

A word on this clone: Its antigen remains unknown.

In the authors' workflow: Filtering differed since immunoSEQ provided only junctions, with no quality scores. Assay used: immunoSEQ multiplex PCR; TCRdb lists only in-frame clones, some missing. The V and J calls and clone size are taken from that table; D and trimming were inferred from the DNA. Of approximately 1.1 million clones listed, 75% to 80% are singletons. This CDR3 region has 16 residues. Trimming stripped 3 bases from V and 1 base from J, with 15 bases between. Germline CDR1 and CDR2: ENHRY and SYGVKD. This chain joins TRBV10-3 and TRBJ1-1; D call uncertain. The sample taken for sequencing was memory CD4+ T cells from PBMCs. The sample's subset: CD45RA-negative fraction. This TCR was sampled from a man younger than 35 in good health. Some clones in this sample may be carry-over from other donors' samples. CDR3 bases: TGTGCCATCAGTGAAGTTGGATTGAGACCGAACACTGAAGCTTTCTTT. It encodes CAISEVGLRPNTEAFF.